This T cell receptor (beta chain) was sequenced during a study of CD8 T cells in ankylosing spondylitis. General observations from the study: Matched ankylosing spondylitis synovial fluid reportedly contained a significantly enriched population of disease-linked clones. Some motif variants were previously reported in reactive arthritis synovial fluid and blood. Apparently characteristic of ankylosing spondylitis blood was a TCR beta motif (about 8 highly homologous variants).

There are a few counts of this clonotype. What it recognizes is unknown. Each CDR3 protein gets one entry after TCRdb re-called the 5' RACE reads with MiXCR. The table lists 150,000 to 200,000 distinct CDR3 sequences, approximately 32% of them singletons. Trimming shortened V by 4 bases and J by 0 bases, and 12 bases separated the two germline ends. The CDR3 runs to 14 residues. CDR1 is DFQATT and CDR2 is SNEGSKA in the germline V gene (reference sequence). This rearrangement joins TRBV20-1 to TRBJ1-2, with no clear D. The source material was synovial fluid, either unsorted or a sorted T cell fraction (not recorded which). The receptor was derived from a male donor with ankylosing spondylitis. CDR3 nucleotides: TGCAGTGCTAACCCCCCAAACGCTAACTATGGCTACACCTTC. Encoded protein: CSANPPNANYGYTF.